The 23 T cell receptor beta chains presented below share a single source sample, sequenced in a study of cytomegalovirus exposure and HLA in healthy donors. Here immunoSEQ multiplex PCR was the method, and the copy in TCRdb shows in-frame clones only, minus some. The table shows 110,000 to 150,000 clones, with 70% to 90% occurring only once. Sequenced material: PBMCs. These receptors were taken from a woman aged 25 to 39 in good health and CMV-seronegative.

The chain employs TRBV5-6 and TRBJ1-2; D is perhaps TRBD1 (5 bases). V shed 0 bases and J shed 0 bases, with 12 bases lying between them. The CDR3 is 16 residues long. Per germline, CDR1 SGHDT and CDR2 YYEEEE. CDR3 loop: CASSLAWTTANYGYTF. Written as DNA, the CDR3 is TGTGCCAGCAGCTTGGCCTGGACAACGGCTAACTATGGCTACACCTTC.

This clone was detected only a few times. The chain carries TRBV29-1 and TRBJ2-7; a weak D match, TRBD1 (6 bases). Germline CDR1 and CDR2: SQVTM and ANQGSEA. The V end lost 3 bases, the J end lost 7 bases, and 13 bases lay between the germline ends. The CDR3 has 12 residues. The DNA for the CDR3 is TGCAGCGTTGAGGGGGCCCGTCGGGAGCAGTACTTC. Translated, it gives CSVEGARREQYF.

The rearrangement joins TRBV11-2 to TRBJ2-1; D is perhaps TRBD1 (5 bases). V gave up 5 bases and J gave up 9 bases, with 8 bases separating them. The CDR3 contains 11 residues. Germline lookup yields CDR1 SGHAT and CDR2 FQNNGV. CDR3 DNA sequence: TGTGCCAGCAGCCAGGGTTTTGAGCAGTTCTTC. It yields the protein CASSQGFEQFF.

This rearrangement joins TRBV14 to TRBJ1-6, with 8 bases matching TRBD1. V lost 3 bases to trimming and J lost 10 bases; unmatched junction nucleotides: 17. Germline loops: CDR1 SGHDN, CDR2 FVKESK. This CDR3 has 18 residues. CDR3 nucleotide sequence: TGTGCCAGCAGCCATTCAATCCTACAGGGGGGGTTGCAATCACCCCTCCACTTT. It yields the protein CASSHSILQGGLQSPLHF.

This clone was observed a handful of times. V is TRBV6-1 and J is TRBJ1-2; D remains unclear. The CDR3 spans 14 residues. Germline V gives CDR1 MNHNS, CDR2 SASEGT. Deletions cut 0 bases from V and 4 bases from J, with 9 bases between. This CDR3 reads CASSEARRIYGYTF. The CDR3, as DNA: TGTGCCAGCAGTGAAGCCCGGCGGATCTATGGCTACACCTTC.

V gene TRBV7-9 combines with J gene TRBJ2-7; D gene unclear. CDR3 length: 15 amino acids. Germline V gives CDR1 SEHNR, CDR2 FQNEAQ (reference sequence). Trimming removed 5 bases from V and 0 bases from J, with 14 bases in between. CDR3 sequence: CASSPLAAPSYEQYF. CDR3 nucleotides: TGTGCCAGCAGCCCGTTAGCTGCTCCCTCCTACGAGCAGTACTTC.

The chain carries TRBV7-8 and TRBJ1-1; D unclear. Germline CDR1 and CDR2: SGHVS and FQNEAQ. The CDR3 totals 13 residues. Trimming took 3 bases from V and 1 from J, leaving 6 bases between them. CDR3 protein: CASSLRQNTEAFF. The CDR3 nucleotides are TGTGCCAGCAGCTTGCGACAGAACACTGAAGCTTTCTTT.

The rearrangement uses TRBV5-8 and TRBJ1-5; D remains unclear. Germline CDR1 SGHTS, CDR2 YDEGEE. CDR3 size: 12 residues. V was trimmed by 4 bases and J by 6 bases, leaving 8 bases between them. Here the CDR3 reads CASSPLSQPQHF. DNA for the CDR3: TGTGCCAGCAGCCCCCTGAGTCAGCCCCAGCATTTT. The variable domain in full, completed from reference TRBV5-8 and TRBJ1-5, reads EAGVTQSPTHLIKTRGQQATLRCSPISGHTSVYWYQQALGLGLQFLLWYDEGEERNRGNFPPRFSGRQFPNYSSELNVNALELEDSALYLCASSPLSQPQHFGDGTRLSIL.

The chain links TRBV5-1 to TRBJ2-5; TRBD2 matches at 7 bases. Per the germline V gene, CDR1 is SGHRS and CDR2 is YFSETQ. The CDR3 runs to 14 residues. Trimming cost V 0 bases and J 5 bases; bases outside gene matches: 4. The CDR3 protein is CASSLGLAGETQYF. The CDR3 DNA sequence: TGCGCCAGCAGCTTGGGACTAGCTGGGGAGACCCAGTACTTC.

The chain couples TRBV25-1 to TRBJ1-2; TRBD1 matches at 7 bases. V trimming: 5 bases; J trimming: 6 bases; junction bases outside the gene matches: 12. This CDR3 spans 15 amino acids. CDR1 is MGHDK, CDR2 SYGVNS, per germline. The CDR3 coding sequence is TGTGCCAGCAGTCCTGACAGGGAGGTCATGGATGGCTACACCTTC. It translates to CASSPDREVMDGYTF.

V is TRBV4-2 and J is TRBJ1-4; 10 positions agree with TRBD1. The V gene end was trimmed by 8 bases and the J gene end by 7 bases; junction bases not matched to a gene: 4. The germline V gene encodes CDR1 LGHNA and CDR2 YNFKEQ. The CDR3 contains 13 residues. For the CDR3, the DNA is TGTGCCAGCGCGAGGACAGGGGGTGAAAAACTGTTTTTT. Its protein is CASARTGGEKLFF.

The rearrangement uses TRBV28 and TRBJ2-7, with D possibly TRBD1 on 6 matching bases. Germline CDR1 and CDR2: MDHEN and SYDVKM. Trimming stripped 3 bases from V and 7 bases from J, with 10 bases between. The CDR3 spans 12 residues. The CDR3 reads CASSLGAGEQYF. CDR3 in DNA: TGTGCCAGCAGTTTGGGGGCAGGGGAGCAGTACTTC.

This clone was seen more than once but under ten times. The chain links TRBV2 to TRBJ1-1; 8 bases match TRBD1. Germline V gene data show CDR1 as SNHLY and CDR2 as FYNNEI. V gave up 7 bases and J gave up 3 bases; unmatched junction bases: 7. The CDR3 is 14 residues long. The CDR3 loop is CASKGQGGHTEAFF. CDR3 nucleotides: TGTGCCAGCAAAGGACAGGGTGGACACACTGAAGCTTTCTTT.

The gene calls are TRBV5-1 and TRBJ2-7, with 7 positions matching TRBD1. Germline-derived CDR1 and CDR2 are SGHRS and YFSETQ. Trimming at V came to 4 bases and at J to 2 bases, leaving 6 bases not matched to a gene. CDR3 length: 14 amino acids. This chain's CDR3 is CASSQNRGTYEQYF. The CDR3, as DNA: TGCGCCAGCAGCCAAAACAGGGGAACCTACGAGCAGTACTTC.

This clone appeared a single time. CDR3 sequence (DNA): TGTGCCAGCAGCCAAGGAGCGGAGAGGGGCACAGATACGCAGTATTTT. Translation gives CASSQGAERGTDTQYF. The chain combines TRBV4-2 with TRBJ2-3; TRBD2 might be the D (5 bases). CDR3 length equals 16 residues. The germline gives CDR1 LGHNA, CDR2 YNFKEQ. The V end was cut by 1 base, the J end by 1 base, with 12 bases between.

The rearrangement uses TRBV6-6 and TRBJ1-1; D possibly corresponds to TRBD1 (6 bases). The germline gives CDR1 MNHNY, CDR2 SVGAGI (reference sequence). With 7 bases removed from V and 3 bases from J, the gap between germline ends came to 9 bases. The CDR3 length is 12 residues. CDR3 loop: CASTRGDTEAFF. The CDR3 DNA reads TGTGCCAGCACCAGGGGTGACACTGAAGCTTTCTTT.

The CDR3 DNA reads as TGTGCCAGCAGCCCGACTGGGACAGGGCTTGGCTACACCTTC. Protein product: CASSPTGTGLGYTF. The rearrangement joins TRBV5-5 to TRBJ1-2; TRBD1 agrees at 9 bases. The CDR3 sequence is 14 residues long. V lost 4 bases and J lost 7; bases outside the gene matches: 8. Germline V gene data show CDR1 as SGHKS and CDR2 as YYEKEE (reference sequence).

The chain is built from TRBV6-6 and TRBJ2-5, with 9 bases that match TRBD1. The germline V gene encodes CDR1 MNHNY and CDR2 SVGAGI (reference sequence). The V and J ends lost 8 bases and 7 bases, in that order; junction bases with no gene match: 11. The CDR3 sequence is 14 residues long. The CDR3 DNA sequence: TGTGCCAGCCGTAACCGGGACAGGGTTTTGACCCAGTACTTC. This codes for CASRNRDRVLTQYF.

The chain uses TRBV9 and TRBJ1-3; D remains unclear. CDR1 and CDR2 from the germline V gene are SGDLS and YYNGEE. This CDR3 region has 16 residues. V lost 4 bases to trimming and J lost 0 bases, with 14 bases between them. The CDR3 coding sequence is TGTGCCAGCAGCCCCAACGGAGGCCTCTCTGGAAACACCATATATTTT. Translating gives CASSPNGGLSGNTIYF.

This clone was seen a handful of times. The V gene is TRBV2, the J gene TRBJ2-4; tentatively, D is TRBD2 (6 bases). This CDR3 is built from 11 residues. Trimming removed 6 bases at V and 9 bases at J, with 9 bases between. Per germline, CDR1 SNHLY and CDR2 FYNNEI. DNA of the CDR3: TGTGCCAGCAGCGGCGGGGCCATTCAGTACTTC. It is translated as CASSGGAIQYF.

The chain uses TRBV6-5 and TRBJ1-5; tentative D call: TRBD1 (5 bases). CDR1 and CDR2 from the germline V gene are MNHEY and SVGAGI. Trimming removed 2 bases from V and 5 bases from J, with 13 bases in between. This CDR3 has 15 residues. CDR3 residues: CASSYGVGGDQPQHF. Here the CDR3 DNA reads TGTGCCAGCAGTTACGGCGTCGGGGGGGATCAGCCCCAGCATTTT.

The CDR3, as DNA: TGTGCTAGTGGTTTGGGGACAGCCTACAATGAGCAGTTCTTC. Translating gives CASGLGTAYNEQFF. This chain uses TRBV12-5 with TRBJ2-1; D is possibly TRBD1 (6 bases). This CDR3 spans 14 amino acids. Trimming pared 1 base from V and 2 bases from J, leaving 6 bases between. Germline V gene sequence: CDR1 LGHNT, CDR2 FRNRAP. Filled out from reference TRBV12-5 and TRBJ2-1, the complete variable domain reads DARVTQTPRHKVTEMGQEVTMRCQPILGHNTVFWYRQTMMQGLELLAYFRNRAPLDDSGMPKDRFSAEMPDATLATLKIQPSEPRDSAVYFCASGLGTAYNEQFFGPGTRLTVL.

The chain employs TRBV2 and TRBJ1-6, with 7 bases lining up with TRBD1. The CDR3 sequence is 14 residues long. In germline, CDR1 is SNHLY, CDR2 FYNNEI. Losses at the gene ends were 5 bases for V and 9 bases for J; bases not matched to a gene: 7. DNA of the CDR3: TGTGCCAGCAGTAACTACAGGGGCGGTTCACCCCTCCACTTT. Its translation is CASSNYRGGSPLHF.